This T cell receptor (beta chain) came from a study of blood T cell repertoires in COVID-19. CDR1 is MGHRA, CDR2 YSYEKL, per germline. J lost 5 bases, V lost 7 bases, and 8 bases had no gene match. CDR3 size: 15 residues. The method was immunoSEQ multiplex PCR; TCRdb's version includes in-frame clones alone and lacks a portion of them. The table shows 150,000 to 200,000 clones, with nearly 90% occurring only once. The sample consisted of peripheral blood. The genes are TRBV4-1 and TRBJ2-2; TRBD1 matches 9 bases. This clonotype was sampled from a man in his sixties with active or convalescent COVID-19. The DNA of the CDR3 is TGCGCCAGCACACGGGACAGGGTAGGGACCGGGGAGCTGTTTTTT. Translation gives CASTRDRVGTGELFF.